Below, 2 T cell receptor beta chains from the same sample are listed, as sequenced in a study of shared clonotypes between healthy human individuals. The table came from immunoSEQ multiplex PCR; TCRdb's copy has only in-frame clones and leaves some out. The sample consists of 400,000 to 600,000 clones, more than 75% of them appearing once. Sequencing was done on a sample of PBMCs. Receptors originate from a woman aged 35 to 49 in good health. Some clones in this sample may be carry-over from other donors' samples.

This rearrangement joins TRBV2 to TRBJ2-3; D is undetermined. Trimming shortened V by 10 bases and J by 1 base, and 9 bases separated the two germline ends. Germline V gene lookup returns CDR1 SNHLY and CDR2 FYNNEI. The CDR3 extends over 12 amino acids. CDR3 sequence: CATRPGTDTQYF. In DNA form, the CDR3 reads TGTGCCACACGACCTGGCACAGATACGCAGTATTTT.

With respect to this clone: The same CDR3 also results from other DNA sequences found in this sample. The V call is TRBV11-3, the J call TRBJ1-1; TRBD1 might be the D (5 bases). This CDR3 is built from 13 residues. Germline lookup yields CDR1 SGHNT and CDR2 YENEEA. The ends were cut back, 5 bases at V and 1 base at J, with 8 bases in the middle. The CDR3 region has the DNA TGTGCCAGCAGCCTGGGGGGGAACACTGAAGCTTTCTTT. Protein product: CASSLGGNTEAFF.